These 17 T cell receptor beta chains came from one sample sequenced in a study of T-cell memory formation after mild COVID-19. TCRdb re-called the 5' RACE reads with MiXCR, one entry per CDR3 protein. The sample contains fewer than 250,000 distinct CDR3 sequences, 27% of which appear only once. Sequences were obtained from PBMCs or a T cell subset sorted from them (not recorded which). The receptors derive from an adult woman who had mild COVID-19 (a few samples of this study predate the infection). Cell type and time point are not known.

This clonotype showed up just a few times. This chain joins TRBV4-2 and TRBJ1-1; D is unresolved. Deletions cut 6 bases from V and 0 bases from J, with 14 bases between. The CDR3 contains 15 residues. From germline, CDR1 is LGHNA and CDR2 YNFKEQ. CDR3 DNA sequence: TGTGCCAGCAGATATGAGCGGTTCATGAACACTGAAGCTTTCTTT. Protein sequence: CASRYERFMNTEAFF.

A few counts support this clonotype. V usage is TRBV27 and J usage is TRBJ2-7, with 7 bases that match TRBD1. The CDR3 totals 14 residues. CDR1 is MNHEY, CDR2 SMNVEV, per germline (reference sequence). The V and J ends lost 3 bases and 1 base, in that order; junction bases with no gene match: 3. The CDR3 spells CASSFLDRSYEQYF. The CDR3 DNA follows: TGTGCCAGCAGTTTTTTGGACAGGTCCTACGAGCAGTACTTC.

This clonotype has only a few counts. V gene TRBV7-9 combines with J gene TRBJ2-1, with 10 bases fitting TRBD2. J was trimmed by 5 bases and V by 1 base; bases with no gene match: 5. The CDR3 has 16 amino acids. Germline V CDR1 and CDR2: SEHNR, FQNEAQ (reference sequence). The CDR3 DNA sequence: TGTGCCAGCAGCTTAGGGACTAGCGGCAGAAACAATGAGCAGTTCTTC. It translates to CASSLGTSGRNNEQFF.

The chain joins TRBV5-1 to TRBJ1-2; no definite D call. The CDR3 totals 15 residues. V was pared by 0 bases and J by 0 bases, with 9 bases between. Germline CDR1 SGHRS, CDR2 YFSETQ. CDR3 region: CASSLAGHANYGYTF. The DNA for the CDR3 is TGCGCCAGCAGCTTGGCCGGCCACGCTAACTATGGCTACACCTTC.

The chain recombines TRBV7-9 with TRBJ2-7, with D possibly being TRBD2 (7 bases). The CDR3 totals 13 residues. V lost 1 base and J 6 bases, leaving 10 bases between the germline ends. The germline V gene has CDR1 SEHNR and CDR2 FQNEAQ (reference sequence). DNA for the CDR3: TGTGCCAGCAGCTTAGAGGGGGGGACCGAGCAGTACTTC. This sequence encodes CASSLEGGTEQYF.

This clonotype was observed a handful of times. The chain employs TRBV4-1 and TRBJ2-7; perhaps TRBD1 as D (6 bases). Germline V gene sequence: CDR1 MGHRA, CDR2 YSYEKL. V lost 1 base to trimming and J lost 2 bases, with 12 bases between them. This CDR3 contains 15 residues. CDR3 region: CASSQATGNPYEQYF. The CDR3 bases are TGCGCCAGCAGCCAAGCAACAGGGAATCCCTACGAGCAGTACTTC.

There are a few counts of this clonotype. The chain combines TRBV6-6 with TRBJ2-7; 7 nucleotides agree with TRBD1. This CDR3 is 14 amino acids long. Germline V gene data show CDR1 as MNHNY and CDR2 as SVGAGI (reference sequence). V trimming: 0 bases; J trimming: 6 bases; junction bases outside the gene matches: 5. DNA for the CDR3: TGTGCCAGCAGTTACTCGACTGCAGGGGGCGAGCAGTACTTC. This translates into CASSYSTAGGEQYF.

This clonotype turned up a few times. At one end the junction does not follow the germline gene, possibly because of a read error. This chain joins TRBV7-9 and TRBJ2-3; TRBD2 is a possible D gene (6 bases). The CDR3 loop spans 16 amino acids. CDR1 and CDR2 (germline): SEHNR, FQNEAQ (reference sequence). CDR3 residues: CASSVAVQASTDTQYF. The CDR3, as DNA: TGTGCCAGCAGCGTAGCGGTACAGGCCAGCACAGATACGCAGTATTTT.

This clonotype was seen a handful of times. The chain employs TRBV6-6 and TRBJ2-4; 9 bases are a match to TRBD2. Germline CDR1 MNHNY, CDR2 SVGAGI (reference sequence). The CDR3 is 17 residues long. With 9 bases clipped from V and 3 bases from J, the junction kept 15 bases outside the gene matches. CDR3 in DNA: TGTGCCAGTCTAAGAGGGCTAGCGGGATCTAACAAAAACATTCAGTACTTC. The encoded protein is CASLRGLAGSNKNIQYF.

This clonotype came up many times. This chain uses TRBV29-1 with TRBJ1-2; D not certain. This CDR3 contains 12 residues. In germline, CDR1 is SQVTM, CDR2 ANQGSEA. V was trimmed by 1 base and J by 8 bases, leaving 11 bases between them. The DNA for the CDR3 is TGCAGCGTTGAAGTGGACGTCGGGGGCTACACCTTC. This gives the protein CSVEVDVGGYTF.

This clonotype turned up a few times. This chain connects TRBV30 to TRBJ2-7; D unclear. CDR1 GTSNPN and CDR2 SVGIG come from the germline V gene (reference sequence). Trimming pared 6 bases from V and 0 bases from J, leaving 12 bases between. This CDR3 spans 13 amino acids. This chain's CDR3 is CACRLGNSYEQYF. CDR3 DNA sequence: TGTGCCTGCCGGCTTGGCAACTCCTACGAGCAGTACTTC.

This clonotype was detected only a few times. This sequence joins TRBV29-1 and TRBJ2-3; 8 nucleotides align to TRBD1. Germline CDR1 reads SQVTM; CDR2 reads ANQGSEA. The CDR3 contains 14 residues. V trimming: 4 bases; J trimming: 2 bases; junction bases outside the gene matches: 5. CDR3 DNA sequence: TGCAGCGTTGCTGGGACAGGCCTCACAGATACGCAGTATTTT. It codes for CSVAGTGLTDTQYF.

This clonotype came up many times. The chain uses TRBV19 and TRBJ2-1; D possibly corresponds to TRBD2 (6 bases). Trimming removed 4 bases from V and 4 bases from J, with 14 bases in between. The V gene's germline CDR1 is LNHDA and CDR2 SQIVND (reference sequence). This CDR3 has 15 amino acids. DNA for the CDR3: TGTGCCAGTAGTAAGTGGGTAGCGGCGTACAATGAGCAGTTCTTC. This gives the protein CASSKWVAAYNEQFF. The entire variable domain, with the rest obtained from reference TRBV19 and TRBJ2-1, is as follows: DGGITQSPKYLFRKEGQNVTLSCEQNLNHDAMYWYRQDPGQGLRLIYYSQIVNDFQKGDIAEGYSVSREKKESFPLTVTSAQKNPTAFYLCASSKWVAAYNEQFFGPGTRLTVL.

The rearrangement uses TRBV20-1 and TRBJ1-1; TRBD1 matches 12 bases. Germline V lookup: CDR1 DFQATT, CDR2 SNEGSKA (reference sequence). The junction had 6 bases not matched to a gene; V was cut back by 6 bases and J by 7 bases. This CDR3 spans 13 amino acids. The DNA of the CDR3 is TGCAGTGCAGCTGGGACAGGGGGCTTTGAAGCTTTCTTT. Translation: CSAAGTGGFEAFF.

This clonotype appeared many times. J is TRBJ1-1 and V is TRBV29-1, with D tentatively TRBD1 (5 bases). This CDR3 contains 12 residues. In germline, CDR1 is SQVTM, CDR2 ANQGSEA. V lost 7 bases and J 0 bases, leaving 9 bases between the germline ends. The CDR3 loop is CSALTVNTEAFF. Here the CDR3 DNA reads TGCAGCGCCCTGACAGTGAACACTGAAGCTTTCTTT.

A word on this clonotype: The junction departs from germline at one end; a sequencing error may be responsible. The CDR3, as DNA: TGTGCCAGCAGTTTTGGGGGGCGCGAAGTCTTC. Translation gives CASSFGGREVF. The rearrangement joins TRBV12-3 or TRBV12-4 to TRBJ2-1; D possibly matches TRBD1 or TRBD2 (6 bases each). The CDR3 sequence is 11 residues long.

The genes are TRBV24-1 and TRBJ1-2; D gene ambiguous. This CDR3 region has 12 residues. Per the germline V gene, CDR1 is KGHDR and CDR2 is SFDVKD. V was trimmed by 1 base and J by 1 base, leaving 0 bases between them. CDR3 bases: TGTGCCACCAGTGATTTTAACTATGGCTACACCTTC. Translating it yields CATSDFNYGYTF.